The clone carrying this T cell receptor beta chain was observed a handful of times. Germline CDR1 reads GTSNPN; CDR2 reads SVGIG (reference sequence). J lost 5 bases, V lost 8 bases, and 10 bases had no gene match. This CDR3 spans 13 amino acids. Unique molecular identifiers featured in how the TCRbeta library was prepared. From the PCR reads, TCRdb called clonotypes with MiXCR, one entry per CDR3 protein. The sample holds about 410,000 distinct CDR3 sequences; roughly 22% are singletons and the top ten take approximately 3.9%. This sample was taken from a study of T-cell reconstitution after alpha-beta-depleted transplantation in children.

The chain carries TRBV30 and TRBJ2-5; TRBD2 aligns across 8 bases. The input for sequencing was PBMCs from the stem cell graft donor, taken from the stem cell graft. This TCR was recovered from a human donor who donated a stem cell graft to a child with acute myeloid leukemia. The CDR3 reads CAVPSGSGETQYF. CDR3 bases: TGTGCCGTGCCGAGCGGGAGCGGGGAGACCCAGTACTTC.